Below, 3 T cell receptor beta chains from the same sample are listed, as sequenced in a study of blood T cell repertoires in COVID-19. Profiling relied on immunoSEQ multiplex PCR, and the TCRdb table lists in-frame clones only, not all of them. The top ten hold over 9% of the sample, which has 60,000 to 75,000 clones, 80% to 90% seen once. Input material: peripheral blood. These receptors all come from a human donor in a cohort sampled during active COVID-19.

This clone has just a few counts. The V gene is TRBV3-1 (or the pseudogene TRBV3-2), the J gene TRBJ2-2, with 10 positions matching TRBD2. This CDR3 spans 20 amino acids. Germline CDR1 reads LGHDT; CDR2 reads YNNKEL (reference sequence). After removal of 4 bases from V and 5 bases from J, the junction contained 19 bases not matched to a gene. CDR3 loop: CASSLHKEASGRVKTGELFF. The DNA of the CDR3 is TGTGCCAGCAGCCTTCACAAGGAGGCTAGCGGGAGAGTAAAAACCGGGGAGCTGTTTTTT.

The rearrangement joins TRBV7-9 to TRBJ2-6, with TRBD1 matching over 8 bases. CDR1 and CDR2 (germline): SEHNR, FQNEAQ (reference sequence). This CDR3 region has 16 residues. The junction had 1 base not matched to a gene; V was cut back by 2 bases and J by 1 base. The CDR3 DNA follows: TGTGCCAGCAGCTTACAGGGGGCTTCTGGGGCCAACGTCCTGACTTTC. As protein: CASSLQGASGANVLTF.

The chain joins TRBV28 to TRBJ2-5; D might be TRBD2 (6 bases). The CDR3 is 14 amino acids. CDR1 MDHEN and CDR2 SYDVKM come from the germline V gene. Trimming stripped 3 bases from V and 5 bases from J, with 13 bases between. Written as DNA, the CDR3 is TGTGCCAGCAGTTTCAATAGGGCGGGGGAGACCCAGTACTTC. Translation gives CASSFNRAGETQYF.